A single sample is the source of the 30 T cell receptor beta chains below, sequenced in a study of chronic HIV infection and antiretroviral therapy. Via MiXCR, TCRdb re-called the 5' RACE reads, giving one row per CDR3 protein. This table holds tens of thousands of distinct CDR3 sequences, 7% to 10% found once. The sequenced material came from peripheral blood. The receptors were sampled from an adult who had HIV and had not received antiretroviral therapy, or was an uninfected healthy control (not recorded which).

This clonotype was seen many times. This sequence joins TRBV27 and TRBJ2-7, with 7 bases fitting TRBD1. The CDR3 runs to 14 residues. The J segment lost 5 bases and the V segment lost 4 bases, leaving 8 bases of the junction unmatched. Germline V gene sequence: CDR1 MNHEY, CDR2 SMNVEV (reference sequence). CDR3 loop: CASSSPTGAHEQYF. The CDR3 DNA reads TGTGCCAGCAGTTCCCCTACAGGGGCCCACGAGCAGTACTTC.

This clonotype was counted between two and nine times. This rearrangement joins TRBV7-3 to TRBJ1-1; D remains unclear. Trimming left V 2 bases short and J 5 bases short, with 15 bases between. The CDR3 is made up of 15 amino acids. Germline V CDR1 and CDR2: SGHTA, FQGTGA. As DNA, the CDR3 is TGTGCCAGCAGCTTAGAAGCGGTTCCGGGGACTGAAGCTTTCTTT. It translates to CASSLEAVPGTEAFF.

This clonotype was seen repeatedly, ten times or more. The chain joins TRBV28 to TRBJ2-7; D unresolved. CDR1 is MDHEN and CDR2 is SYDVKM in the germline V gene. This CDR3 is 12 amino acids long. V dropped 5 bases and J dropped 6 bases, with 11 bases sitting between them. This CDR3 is CASSGPRSEQYF. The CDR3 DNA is TGTGCCAGCAGTGGCCCAAGGTCCGAGCAGTACTTC.

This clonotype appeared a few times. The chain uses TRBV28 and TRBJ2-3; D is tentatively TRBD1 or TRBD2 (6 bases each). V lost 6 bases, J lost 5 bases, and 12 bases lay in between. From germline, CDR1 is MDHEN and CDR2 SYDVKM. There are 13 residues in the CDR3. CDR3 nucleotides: TGTGCCAGCAGCGGGGGCCGGGTAGATACGCAGTATTTT. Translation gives CASSGGRVDTQYF. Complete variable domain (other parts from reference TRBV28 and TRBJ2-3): DVKVTQSSRYLVKRTGEKVFLECVQDMDHENMFWYRQDPGLGLRLIYFSYDVKMKEKGDIPEGYSVSREKKERFSLILESASTNQTSMYLCASSGGRVDTQYFGPGTRLTVL.

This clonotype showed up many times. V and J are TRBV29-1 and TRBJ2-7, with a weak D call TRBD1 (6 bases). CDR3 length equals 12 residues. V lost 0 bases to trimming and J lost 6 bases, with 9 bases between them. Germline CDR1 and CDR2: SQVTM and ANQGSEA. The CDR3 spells CSVEDRGGEQYF. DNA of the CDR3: TGCAGCGTTGAAGACAGGGGCGGCGAGCAGTACTTC.

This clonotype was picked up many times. The CDR3 here is CASSLGRAYEQYF. CDR3 nucleotides: TGTGCCAGCAGCTTGGGACGGGCCTACGAGCAGTACTTC. The chain is built from TRBV5-6 and TRBJ2-7; D is unclear. Trimming shortened V by 0 bases and J by 2 bases, and 6 bases separated the two germline ends. The CDR3 covers 13 residues. Germline V gene lookup returns CDR1 SGHDT and CDR2 YYEEEE.

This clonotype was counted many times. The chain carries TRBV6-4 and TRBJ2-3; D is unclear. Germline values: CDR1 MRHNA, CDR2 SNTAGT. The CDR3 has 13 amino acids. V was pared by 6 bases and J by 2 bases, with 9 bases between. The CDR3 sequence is CASSPEPTDTQYF. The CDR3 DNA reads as TGTGCCAGCAGCCCGGAGCCCACAGATACGCAGTATTTT.

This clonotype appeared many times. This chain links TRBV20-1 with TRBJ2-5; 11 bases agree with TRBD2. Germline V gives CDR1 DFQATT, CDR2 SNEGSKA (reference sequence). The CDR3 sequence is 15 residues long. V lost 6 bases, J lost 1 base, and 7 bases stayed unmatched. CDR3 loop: CSAQGLAVPQETQYF. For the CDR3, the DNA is TGCAGTGCCCAGGGACTAGCGGTTCCCCAAGAGACCCAGTACTTC.

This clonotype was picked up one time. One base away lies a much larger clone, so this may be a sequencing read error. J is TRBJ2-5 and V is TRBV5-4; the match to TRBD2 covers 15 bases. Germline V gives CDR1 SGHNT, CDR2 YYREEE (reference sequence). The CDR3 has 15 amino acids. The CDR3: CASSPGLAGGETQHF. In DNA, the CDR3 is TGTGCCAGCAGCCCAGGACTAGCGGGAGGGGAGACCCAGCACTTC.

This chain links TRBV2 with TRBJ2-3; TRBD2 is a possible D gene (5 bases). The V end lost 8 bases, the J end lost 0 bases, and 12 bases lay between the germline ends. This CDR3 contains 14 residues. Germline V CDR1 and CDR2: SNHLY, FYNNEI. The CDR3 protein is CASQSGTSTDTQYF. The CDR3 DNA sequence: TGTGCCAGCCAAAGCGGAACTAGCACAGATACGCAGTATTTT.

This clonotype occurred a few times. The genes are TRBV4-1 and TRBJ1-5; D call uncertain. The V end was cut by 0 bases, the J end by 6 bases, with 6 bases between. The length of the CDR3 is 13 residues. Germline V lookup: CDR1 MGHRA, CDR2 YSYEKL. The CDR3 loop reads CASSQEKGQPQHF. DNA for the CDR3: TGCGCCAGCAGCCAAGAAAAAGGTCAGCCCCAGCATTTT.

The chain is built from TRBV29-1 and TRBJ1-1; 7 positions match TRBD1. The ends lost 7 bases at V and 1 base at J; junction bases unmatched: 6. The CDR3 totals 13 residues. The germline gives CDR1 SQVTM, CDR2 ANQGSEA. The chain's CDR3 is CSGWDRPNTEAFF. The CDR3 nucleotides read TGCAGCGGATGGGACAGACCGAACACTGAAGCTTTCTTT.

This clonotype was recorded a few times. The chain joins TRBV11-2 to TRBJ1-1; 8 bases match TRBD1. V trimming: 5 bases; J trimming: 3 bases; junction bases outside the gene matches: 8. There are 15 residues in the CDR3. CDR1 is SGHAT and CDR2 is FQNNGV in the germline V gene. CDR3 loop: CASSPRQGLDTEAFF. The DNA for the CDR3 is TGTGCCAGCAGCCCCCGACAGGGGTTGGACACTGAAGCTTTCTTT. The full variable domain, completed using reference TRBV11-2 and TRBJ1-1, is EAGVAQSPRYKIIEKRQSVAFWCNPISGHATLYWYQQILGQGPKLLIQFQNNGVVDDSQLPKDRFSAERLKGVDSTLKIQPAKLEDSAVYLCASSPRQGLDTEAFFGQGTRLTVV.

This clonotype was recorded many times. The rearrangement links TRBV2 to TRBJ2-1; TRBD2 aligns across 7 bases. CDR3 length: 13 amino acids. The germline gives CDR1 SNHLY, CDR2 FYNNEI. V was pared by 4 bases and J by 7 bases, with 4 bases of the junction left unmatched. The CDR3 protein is CASSALALNEQFF. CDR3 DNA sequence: TGTGCCAGCAGTGCACTAGCGCTGAATGAGCAGTTCTTC.

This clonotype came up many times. CDR3 sequence (DNA): TGCAGTGCTAGAGATAAAGGCAGACTCCAAGAGACCCAGTACTTC. As protein: CSARDKGRLQETQYF. This chain connects TRBV20-1 to TRBJ2-5; the D is unclear. Germline V gives CDR1 DFQATT, CDR2 SNEGSKA (reference sequence). This CDR3 region has 15 residues. Trimming took off 0 bases at V and 1 base at J, with 12 bases between the two ends.

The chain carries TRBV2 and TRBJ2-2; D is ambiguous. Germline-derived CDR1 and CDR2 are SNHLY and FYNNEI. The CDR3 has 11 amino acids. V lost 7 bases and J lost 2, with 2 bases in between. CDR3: CASKNTGELFF. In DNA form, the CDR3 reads TGTGCCAGCAAAAACACCGGGGAGCTGTTTTTT.

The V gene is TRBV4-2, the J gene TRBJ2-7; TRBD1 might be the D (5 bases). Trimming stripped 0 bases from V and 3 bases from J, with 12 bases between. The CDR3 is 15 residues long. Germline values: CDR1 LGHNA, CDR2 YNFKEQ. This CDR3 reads CASSQDLGQDYEQYF. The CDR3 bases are TGTGCCAGCAGCCAAGATCTGGGGCAGGACTACGAGCAGTACTTC.

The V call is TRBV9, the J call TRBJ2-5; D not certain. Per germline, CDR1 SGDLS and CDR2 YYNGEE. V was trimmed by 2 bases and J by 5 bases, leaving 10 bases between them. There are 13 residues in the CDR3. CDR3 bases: TGTGCCAGCAGCGTCGTCGAGTCGGAGACCCAGTACTTC. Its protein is CASSVVESETQYF. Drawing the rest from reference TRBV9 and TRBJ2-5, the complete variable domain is DSGVTQTPKHLITATGQRVTLRCSPRSGDLSVYWYQQSLDQGLQFLIQYYNGEERAKGNILERFSAQQFPDLHSELNLSSLELGDSALYFCASSVVESETQYFGPGTRLLVL.

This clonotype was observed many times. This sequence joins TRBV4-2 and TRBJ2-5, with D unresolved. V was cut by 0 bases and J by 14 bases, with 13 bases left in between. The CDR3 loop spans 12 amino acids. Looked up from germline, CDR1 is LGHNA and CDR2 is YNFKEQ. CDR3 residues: CASSQDLGRIYF. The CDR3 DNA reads TGTGCCAGCAGCCAAGATCTAGGTCGGATTTACTTC.

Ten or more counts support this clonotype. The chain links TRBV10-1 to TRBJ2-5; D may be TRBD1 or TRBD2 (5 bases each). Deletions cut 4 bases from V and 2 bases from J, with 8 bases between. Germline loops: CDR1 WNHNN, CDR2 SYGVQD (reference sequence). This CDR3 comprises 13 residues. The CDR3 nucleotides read TGCGCCAGCAGTGGTTGGGGGCAAGAGACCCAGTACTTC. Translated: CASSGWGQETQYF.

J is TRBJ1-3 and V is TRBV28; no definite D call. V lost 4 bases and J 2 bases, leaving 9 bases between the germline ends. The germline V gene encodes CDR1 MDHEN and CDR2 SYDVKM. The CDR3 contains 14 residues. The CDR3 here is CASSSGQAGNTIYF. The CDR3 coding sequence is TGTGCCAGCAGTTCGGGCCAAGCTGGAAACACCATATATTTT.

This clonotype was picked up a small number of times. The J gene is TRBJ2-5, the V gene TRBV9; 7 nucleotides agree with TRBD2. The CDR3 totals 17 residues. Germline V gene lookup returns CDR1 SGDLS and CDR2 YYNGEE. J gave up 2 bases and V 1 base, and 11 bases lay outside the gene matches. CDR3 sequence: CASSVRMAWREQETQYF. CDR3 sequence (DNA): TGTGCCAGCAGCGTACGAATGGCGTGGCGGGAGCAAGAGACCCAGTACTTC.

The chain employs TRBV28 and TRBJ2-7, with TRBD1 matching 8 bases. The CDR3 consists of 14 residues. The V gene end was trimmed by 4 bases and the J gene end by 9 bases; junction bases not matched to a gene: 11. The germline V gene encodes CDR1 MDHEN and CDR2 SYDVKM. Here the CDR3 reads CASSSGTGVMGQYF. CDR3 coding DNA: TGTGCCAGCAGTTCGGGGACAGGTGTGATGGGGCAGTACTTC. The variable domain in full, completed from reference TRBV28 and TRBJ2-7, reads DVKVTQSSRYLVKRTGEKVFLECVQDMDHENMFWYRQDPGLGLRLIYFSYDVKMKEKGDIPEGYSVSREKKERFSLILESASTNQTSMYLCASSSGTGVMGQYFGPGTRLTVT.

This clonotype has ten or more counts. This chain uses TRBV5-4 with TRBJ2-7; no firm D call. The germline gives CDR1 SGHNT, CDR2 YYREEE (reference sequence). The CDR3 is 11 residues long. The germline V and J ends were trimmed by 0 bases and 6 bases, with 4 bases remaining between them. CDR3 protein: CASSLGAEQYF. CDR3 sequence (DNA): TGTGCCAGCAGCTTGGGGGCCGAGCAGTACTTC.

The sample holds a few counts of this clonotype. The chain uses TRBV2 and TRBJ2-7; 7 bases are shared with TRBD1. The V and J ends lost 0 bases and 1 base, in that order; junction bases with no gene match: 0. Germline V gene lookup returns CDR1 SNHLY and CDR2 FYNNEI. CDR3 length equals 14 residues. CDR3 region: CASSEARGSYEQYF. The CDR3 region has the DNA TGTGCCAGCAGTGAAGCCAGGGGGTCCTACGAGCAGTACTTC.

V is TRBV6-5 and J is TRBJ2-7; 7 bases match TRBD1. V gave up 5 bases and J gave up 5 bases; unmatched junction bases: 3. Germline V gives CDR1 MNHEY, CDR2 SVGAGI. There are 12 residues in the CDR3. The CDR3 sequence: CASSDRVNEQYF. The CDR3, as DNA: TGTGCCAGCAGTGACAGGGTTAACGAGCAGTACTTC.

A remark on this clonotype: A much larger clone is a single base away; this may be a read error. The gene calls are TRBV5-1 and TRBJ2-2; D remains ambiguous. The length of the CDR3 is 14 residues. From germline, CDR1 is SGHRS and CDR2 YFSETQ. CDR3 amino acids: CASNQFRNTWELFF. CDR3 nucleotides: TGCGCCAGCAACCAGTTCAGGAACACCTGGGAGCTGTTTTTT.

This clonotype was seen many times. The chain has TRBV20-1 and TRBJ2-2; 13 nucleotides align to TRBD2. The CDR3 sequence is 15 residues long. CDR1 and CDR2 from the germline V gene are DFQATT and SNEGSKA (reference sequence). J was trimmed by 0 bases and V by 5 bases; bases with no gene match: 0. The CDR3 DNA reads TGCAGTGCTGGACTAGCGGGAGCGAACACCGGGGAGCTGTTTTTT. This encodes CSAGLAGANTGELFF.

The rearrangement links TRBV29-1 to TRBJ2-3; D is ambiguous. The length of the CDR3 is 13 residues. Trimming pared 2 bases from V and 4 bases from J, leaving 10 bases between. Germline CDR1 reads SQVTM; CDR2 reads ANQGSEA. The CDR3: CSVEIRAADTQYF. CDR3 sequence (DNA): TGCAGCGTTGAAATCCGGGCCGCAGATACGCAGTATTTT.

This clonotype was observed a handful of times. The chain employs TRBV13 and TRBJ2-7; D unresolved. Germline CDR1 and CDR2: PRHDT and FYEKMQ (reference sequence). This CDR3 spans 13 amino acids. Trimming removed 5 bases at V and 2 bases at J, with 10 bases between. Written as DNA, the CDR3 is TGTGCCAGCAGCCAAGGACGGACCTACGAGCAGTACTTC. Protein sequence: CASSQGRTYEQYF.